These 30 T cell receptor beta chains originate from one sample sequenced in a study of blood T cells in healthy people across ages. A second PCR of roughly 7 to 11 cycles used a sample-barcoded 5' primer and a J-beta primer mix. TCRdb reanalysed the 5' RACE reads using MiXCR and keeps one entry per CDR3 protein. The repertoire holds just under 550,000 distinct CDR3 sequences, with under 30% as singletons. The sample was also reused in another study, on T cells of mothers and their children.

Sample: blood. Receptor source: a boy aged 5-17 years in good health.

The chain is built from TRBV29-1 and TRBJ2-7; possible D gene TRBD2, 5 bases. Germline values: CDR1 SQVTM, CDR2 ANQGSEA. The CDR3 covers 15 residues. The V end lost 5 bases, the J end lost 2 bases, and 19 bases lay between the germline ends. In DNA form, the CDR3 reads TGCAGCGTTCCGGGCCGAAAGGGCGGGCCCTACGAGCAGTACTTC. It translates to CSVPGRKGGPYEQYF.

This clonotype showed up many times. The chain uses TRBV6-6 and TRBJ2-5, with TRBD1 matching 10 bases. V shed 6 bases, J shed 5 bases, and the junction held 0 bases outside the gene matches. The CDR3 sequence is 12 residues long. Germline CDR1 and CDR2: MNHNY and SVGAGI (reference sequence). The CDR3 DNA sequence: TGTGCCAGCAGGGACAGGGGGGAGACCCAGTACTTC. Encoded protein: CASRDRGETQYF.

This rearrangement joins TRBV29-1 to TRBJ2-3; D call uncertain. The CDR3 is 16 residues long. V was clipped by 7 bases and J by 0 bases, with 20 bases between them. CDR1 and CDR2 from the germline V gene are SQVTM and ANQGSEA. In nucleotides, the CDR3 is TGCAGCGCCCGGTCACGGACGGAAGGTAGCACAGATACGCAGTATTTT. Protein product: CSARSRTEGSTDTQYF.

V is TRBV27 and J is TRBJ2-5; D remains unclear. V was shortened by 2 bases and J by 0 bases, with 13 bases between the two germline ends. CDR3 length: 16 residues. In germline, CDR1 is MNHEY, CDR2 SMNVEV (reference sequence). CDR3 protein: CASSLRGPRYQETQYF. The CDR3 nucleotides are TGTGCCAGCAGTTTAAGAGGTCCTCGGTACCAAGAGACCCAGTACTTC.

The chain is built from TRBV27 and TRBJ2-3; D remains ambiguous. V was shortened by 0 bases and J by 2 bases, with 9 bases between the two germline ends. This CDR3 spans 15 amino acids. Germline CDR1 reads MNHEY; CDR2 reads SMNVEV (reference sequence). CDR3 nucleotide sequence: TGTGCCAGCAGTTTATCCCCCTCCCCCACAGATACGCAGTATTTT. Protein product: CASSLSPSPTDTQYF.

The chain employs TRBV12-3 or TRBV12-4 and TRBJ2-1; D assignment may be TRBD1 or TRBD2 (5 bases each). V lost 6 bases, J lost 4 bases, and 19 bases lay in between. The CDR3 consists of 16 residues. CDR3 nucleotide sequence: TGTGCCAGCAGCCTGAGGGGATGGATCGAATACAATGAGCAGTTCTTC. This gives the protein CASSLRGWIEYNEQFF.

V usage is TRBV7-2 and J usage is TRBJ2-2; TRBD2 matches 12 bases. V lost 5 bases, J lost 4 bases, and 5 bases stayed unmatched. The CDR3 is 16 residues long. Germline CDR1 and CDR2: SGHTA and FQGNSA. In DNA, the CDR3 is TGTGCCAGCAGCAGGACTAGCGGGATAACCACCGGGGAGCTGTTTTTT. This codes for CASSRTSGITTGELFF.

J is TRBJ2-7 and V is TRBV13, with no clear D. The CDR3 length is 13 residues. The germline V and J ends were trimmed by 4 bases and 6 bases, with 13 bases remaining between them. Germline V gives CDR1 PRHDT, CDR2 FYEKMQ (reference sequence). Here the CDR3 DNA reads TGTGCCAGCAGCTATGGCACCCCTGGCGAGCAGTACTTC. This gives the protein CASSYGTPGEQYF.

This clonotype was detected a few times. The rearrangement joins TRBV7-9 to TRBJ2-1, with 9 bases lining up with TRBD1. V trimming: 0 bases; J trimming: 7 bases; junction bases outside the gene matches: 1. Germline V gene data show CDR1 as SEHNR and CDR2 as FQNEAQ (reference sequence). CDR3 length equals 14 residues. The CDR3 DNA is TGTGCCAGCAGCTTAGCGGGACAGGGAAATGAGCAGTTCTTC. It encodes CASSLAGQGNEQFF.

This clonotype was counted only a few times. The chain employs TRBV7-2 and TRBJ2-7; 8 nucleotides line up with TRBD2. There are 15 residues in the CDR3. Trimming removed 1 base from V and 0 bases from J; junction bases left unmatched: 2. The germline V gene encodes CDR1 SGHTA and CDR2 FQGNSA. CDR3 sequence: CASSLGLATSYEQYF. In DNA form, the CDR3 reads TGTGCCAGCAGCTTAGGACTAGCGACCTCCTACGAGCAGTACTTC.

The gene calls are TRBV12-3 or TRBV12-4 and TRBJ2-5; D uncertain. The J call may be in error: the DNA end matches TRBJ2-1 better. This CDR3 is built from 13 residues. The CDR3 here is CASSLLGINEQFF. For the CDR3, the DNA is TGTGCCAGCAGTTTGTTGGGTATCAATGAGCAGTTCTTC.

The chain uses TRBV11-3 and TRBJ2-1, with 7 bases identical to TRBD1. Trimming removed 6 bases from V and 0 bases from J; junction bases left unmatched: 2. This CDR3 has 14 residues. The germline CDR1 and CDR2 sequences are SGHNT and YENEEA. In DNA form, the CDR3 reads TGTGCCAGCAGGGGACAGTTCTCCTACAATGAGCAGTTCTTC. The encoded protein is CASRGQFSYNEQFF. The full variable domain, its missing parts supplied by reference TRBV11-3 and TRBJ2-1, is EAGVVQSPRYKIIEKKQPVAFWCNPISGHNTLYWYLQNLGQGPELLIRYENEEAVDDSQLPKDRFSAERLKGVDSTLKIQPAELGDSAVYLCASRGQFSYNEQFFGPGTRLTVL.

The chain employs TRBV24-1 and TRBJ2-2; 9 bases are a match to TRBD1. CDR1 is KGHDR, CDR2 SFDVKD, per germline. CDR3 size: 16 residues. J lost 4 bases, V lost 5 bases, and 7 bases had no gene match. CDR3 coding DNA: TGTGCCACCAGTGCCCAAGACAGGGGGACCACCGGGGAGCTGTTTTTT. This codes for CATSAQDRGTTGELFF.

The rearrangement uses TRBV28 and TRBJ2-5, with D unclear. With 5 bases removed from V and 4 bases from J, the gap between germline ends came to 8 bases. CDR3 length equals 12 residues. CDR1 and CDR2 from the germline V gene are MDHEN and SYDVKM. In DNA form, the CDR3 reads TGTGCCAGCAGTGGCCCCTTAGAGACCCAGTACTTC. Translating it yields CASSGPLETQYF.

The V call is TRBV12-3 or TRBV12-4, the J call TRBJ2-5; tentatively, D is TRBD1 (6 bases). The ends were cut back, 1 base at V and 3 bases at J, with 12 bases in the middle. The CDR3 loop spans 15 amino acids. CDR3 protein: CASSLVLGQEETQYF. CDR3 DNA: TGTGCCAGCAGTTTAGTGTTGGGACAAGAAGAGACCCAGTACTTC.

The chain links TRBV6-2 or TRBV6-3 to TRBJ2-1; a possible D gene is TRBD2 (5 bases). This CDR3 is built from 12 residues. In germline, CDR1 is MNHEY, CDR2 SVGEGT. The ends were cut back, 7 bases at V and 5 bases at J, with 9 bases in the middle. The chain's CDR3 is CASTGYDNEQFF. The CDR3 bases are TGTGCCAGCACGGGGTACGACAATGAGCAGTTCTTC.

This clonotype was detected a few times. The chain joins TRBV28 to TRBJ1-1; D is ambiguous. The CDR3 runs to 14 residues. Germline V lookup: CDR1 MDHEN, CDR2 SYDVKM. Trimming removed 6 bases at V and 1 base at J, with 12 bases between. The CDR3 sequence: CASSILSRNTEAFF. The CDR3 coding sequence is TGTGCCAGCAGCATCTTGAGTCGGAACACTGAAGCTTTCTTT.

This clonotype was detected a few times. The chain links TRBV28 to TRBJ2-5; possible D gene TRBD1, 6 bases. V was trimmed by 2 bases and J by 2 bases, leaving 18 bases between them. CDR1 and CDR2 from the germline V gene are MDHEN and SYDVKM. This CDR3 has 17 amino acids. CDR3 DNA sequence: TGTGCCAGCAGTTTAGTACAGGGCCTCTTCGGGCAAGAGACCCAGTACTTC. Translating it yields CASSLVQGLFGQETQYF.

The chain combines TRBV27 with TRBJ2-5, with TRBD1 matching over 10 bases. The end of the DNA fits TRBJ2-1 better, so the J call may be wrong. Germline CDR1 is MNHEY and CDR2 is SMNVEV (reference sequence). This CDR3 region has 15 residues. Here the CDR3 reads CASSSQGDRGGEQFF. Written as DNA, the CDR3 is TGTGCCAGCAGTTCGCAGGGGGACAGGGGTGGTGAGCAGTTCTTC.

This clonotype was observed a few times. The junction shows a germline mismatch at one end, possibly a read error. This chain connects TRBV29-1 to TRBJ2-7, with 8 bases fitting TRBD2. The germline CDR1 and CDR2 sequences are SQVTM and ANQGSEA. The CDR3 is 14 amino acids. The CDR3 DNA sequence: TGCAGCGCCGCGGGGACTAGGTCATCCTACGAGCAGCACTTC. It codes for CSAAGTRSSYEQHF.

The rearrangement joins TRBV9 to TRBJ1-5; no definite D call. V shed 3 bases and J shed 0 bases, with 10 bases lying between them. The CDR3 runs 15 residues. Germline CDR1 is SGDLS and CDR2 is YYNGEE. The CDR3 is CASSASYNSNQPQHF. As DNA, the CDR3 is TGTGCCAGCAGCGCCAGCTATAATAGCAATCAGCCCCAGCATTTT.

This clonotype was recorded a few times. CDR3 DNA sequence: TGCGCCAGCAGCCAAATTGGGGGCGGTGAAGCTTTCTTT. This codes for CASSQIGGGEAFF. The chain recombines TRBV4-3 with TRBJ1-1; possibly TRBD1 for D (6 bases). Trimming took off 2 bases at V and 7 bases at J, with 11 bases between the two ends. Per germline, CDR1 LGHNA and CDR2 YSLEER. The CDR3 sequence is 13 residues long.

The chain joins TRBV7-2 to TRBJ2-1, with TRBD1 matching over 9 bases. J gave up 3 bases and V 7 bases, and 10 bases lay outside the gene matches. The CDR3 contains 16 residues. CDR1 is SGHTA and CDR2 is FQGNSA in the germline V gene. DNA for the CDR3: TGTGCCAGCAACGTTTGGACAGGGGCTTTCTACAATGAGCAGTTCTTC. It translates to CASNVWTGAFYNEQFF.

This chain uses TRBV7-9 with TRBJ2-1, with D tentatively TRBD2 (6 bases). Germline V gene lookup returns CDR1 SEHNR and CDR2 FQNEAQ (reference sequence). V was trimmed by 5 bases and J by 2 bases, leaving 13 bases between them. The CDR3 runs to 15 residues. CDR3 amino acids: CASSGRGGAYNEQFF. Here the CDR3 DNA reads TGTGCCAGCAGCGGTCGGGGCGGGGCCTACAATGAGCAGTTCTTC. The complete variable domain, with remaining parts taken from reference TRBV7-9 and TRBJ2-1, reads DTGVSQNPRHKITKRGQNVTFRCDPISEHNRLYWYRQTLGQGPEFLTYFQNEAQLEKSRLLSDRFSAERPKGSFSTLEIQRTEQGDSAMYLCASSGRGGAYNEQFFGPGTRLTVL.

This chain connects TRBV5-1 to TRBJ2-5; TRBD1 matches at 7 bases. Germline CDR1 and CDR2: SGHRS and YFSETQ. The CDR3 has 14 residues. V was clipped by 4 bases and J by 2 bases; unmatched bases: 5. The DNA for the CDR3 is TGCGCCAGCAGCCCACTGACAGGGCAAGAGACCCAGTACTTC. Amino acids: CASSPLTGQETQYF.

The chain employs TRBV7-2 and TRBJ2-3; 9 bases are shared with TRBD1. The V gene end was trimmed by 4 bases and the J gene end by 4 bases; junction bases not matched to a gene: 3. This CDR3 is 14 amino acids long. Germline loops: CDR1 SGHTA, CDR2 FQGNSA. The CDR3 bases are TGTGCCAGCAGCTCGGACAGGGGCCCAGATACGCAGTATTTT. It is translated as CASSSDRGPDTQYF. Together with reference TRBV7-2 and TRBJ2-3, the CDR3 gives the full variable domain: GAGVSQSPSNKVTEKGKDVELRCDPISGHTALYWYRQSLGQGLEFLIYFQGNSAPDKSGLPSDRFSAERTGGSVSTLTIQRTQQEDSAVYLCASSSDRGPDTQYFGPGTRLTVL.

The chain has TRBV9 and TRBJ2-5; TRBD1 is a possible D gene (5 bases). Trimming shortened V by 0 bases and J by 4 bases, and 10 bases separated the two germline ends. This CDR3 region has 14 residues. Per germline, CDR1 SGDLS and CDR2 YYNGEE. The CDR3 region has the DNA TGTGCCAGCAGCGTAGATCCGCAGGGAGAGACCCAGTACTTC. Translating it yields CASSVDPQGETQYF. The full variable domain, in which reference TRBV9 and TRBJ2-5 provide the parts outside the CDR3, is DSGVTQTPKHLITATGQRVTLRCSPRSGDLSVYWYQQSLDQGLQFLIQYYNGEERAKGNILERFSAQQFPDLHSELNLSSLELGDSALYFCASSVDPQGETQYFGPGTRLLVL.

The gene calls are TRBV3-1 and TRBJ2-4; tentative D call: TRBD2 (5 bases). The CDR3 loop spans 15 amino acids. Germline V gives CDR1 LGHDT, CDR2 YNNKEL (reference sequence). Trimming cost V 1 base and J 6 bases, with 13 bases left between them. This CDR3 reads CASSQVAGLGNIQYF. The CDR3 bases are TGTGCCAGCAGCCAAGTTGCGGGCCTGGGAAACATTCAGTACTTC.

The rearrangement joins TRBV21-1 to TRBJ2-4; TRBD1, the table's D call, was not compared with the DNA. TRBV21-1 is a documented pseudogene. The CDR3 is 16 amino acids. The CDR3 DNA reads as TGTGCCAGCAGCAAAGGGGGCGGGCTAGCCAAAAACATTCAGTACTTC. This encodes CASSKGGGLAKNIQYF.

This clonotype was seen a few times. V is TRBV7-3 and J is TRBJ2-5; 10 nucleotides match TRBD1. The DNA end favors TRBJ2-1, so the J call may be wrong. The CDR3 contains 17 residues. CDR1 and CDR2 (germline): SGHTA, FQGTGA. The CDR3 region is CASSLQLGQGVENEQFF. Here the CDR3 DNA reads TGTGCCAGCAGCTTACAACTTGGACAGGGGGTAGAGAATGAGCAGTTCTTC.